The clone carrying this TCR beta chain was detected ten times or more. Its antigen is currently unknown. From germline, CDR1 is MNHEY and CDR2 SVGEGT. This CDR3 comprises 16 residues. Trimming took 8 bases from V and 2 from J; bases not matched to a gene: 13. This entry comes from a study of T cells after yellow fever vaccination. Making TCR cDNA involved 5'RACE template switching, which added UMIs and a universal primer site. TCRdb fed the 5' RACE reads into MiXCR, producing one record per CDR3 protein. The sample consists of more than 200,000 distinct CDR3 sequences, roughly 3.7% of them appearing once. Notes on the study in general: A secondary response was less intense yet reached its peak sooner, at day 5 versus 15. At 95% to 98% for CD4 and about 91% for CD8, most primary-vaccination clones showed up again after the booster.

V is TRBV6-2 or TRBV6-3 and J is TRBJ1-2; 8 bases align to TRBD1. The sequencing here drew on PBMCs, taken 15 days after the yellow fever booster vaccination. The TCR sequence derives from a young man who received the YFV17D yellow fever vaccine. The CDR3 spells CASGVVTGGGNYGYTF. The CDR3 nucleotides are TGTGCCAGCGGAGTCGTCACAGGGGGAGGAAACTATGGCTACACCTTC.